This is a list of T cell receptor beta chains from one sample in a study of high-grade serous ovarian cancer treatment subgroups. The protocol was immunoSEQ multiplex PCR, while the TCRdb copy is restricted to in-frame clones and leaves out a portion. The sample includes some 7,000 clones, 70% to 80% of them seen just once. Sequences were obtained from tumor tissue. These receptors all stem from a human donor with high-grade serous ovarian cancer. The CDR3 runs from the conserved cysteine through the conserved F or W. The D gene is left open where the match is weak. Clone size is stated in some rows and not others, as once, few, many or a class when expanded.

D gene	V gene	clone size	J gene	CDR3 DNA	CDR3 protein
TRBD2	TRBV30	once	TRBJ2-5	TGTGCCTGGAGTGCCCCAGCCGGACTAGCGCGGGGGGAGACCCAGTACTTC	CAWSAPAGLARGETQYF
TRBD1	TRBV10-3	NA	TRBJ1-2	TGTGCCATCAGATCCGACAGGGGGAAGGATGGCTACACCTTC	CAIRSDRGKDGYTF
NA	TRBV5-5	NA	TRBJ1-5	TGTGCCAGCAGCTCTACCGCCGGTAGCAATCAGCCCCAGCATTTT	CASSSTAGSNQPQHF
TRBD2	TRBV10-1	NA	TRBJ2-7	TGCGCCACCCCTCCCATCTCCGGGACTAGCGACTACCGACCCTACGAGCAGTGCTTC	CATPPISGTSDYRPYEQCF
TRBD1	TRBV11-2	NA	TRBJ1-2	TGTGCCAGCAGCTTAGGGGCAGGGGGAACGGGCGGCTACACCTTC	CASSLGAGGTGGYTF
TRBD1	TRBV6-5	NA	TRBJ1-5	TGTGCCAGCAGTTACAGGACAGGGAGGAATCAGCCCCAGCATTTT	CASSYRTGRNQPQHF
NA	TRBV9	few	TRBJ1-4	TGTGCCAGCAGCGTAGAAGTCCAGGGCACTGAAAAACTGTTTTTT	CASSVEVQGTEKLFF
NA	TRBV9	NA	TRBJ2-7	TGTGCCAGCAGCGCTGGAGCGGGCACCACCTCCTACGAGCAGTACTTC	CASSAGAGTTSYEQYF
NA	TRBV19	NA	TRBJ1-4	TGTGCCAGTAGTATCGGCGGGGGCCCGAATGAAAAACTGTTTTTT	CASSIGGGPNEKLFF
NA	TRBV2	NA	TRBJ1-2	TGTGCCAGCACCCATCCTTCAACATTATACTATGGCTACACCTTC	CASTHPSTLYYGYTF
TRBD2	TRBV5-4	NA	TRBJ2-7	TGTGCCAGCAGCCCTGGGGGGGACGAGCAGTACTTC	CASSPGGDEQYF
NA	TRBV29-1	NA	TRBJ1-2	TGCAGCGTTGATCCGGGGGCGAGGTATGGCTACACCTTC	CSVDPGARYGYTF
NA	TRBV27	NA	TRBJ1-5	TGTGCCAGCAGTTTAGGGGCCCGGAGCAATCAGCCCCAGCATTTT	CASSLGARSNQPQHF
TRBD1	TRBV5-4	NA	TRBJ2-7	TGTGCCAGCAGCTTCTCGGGACAGGGGATGCAGCAGTACTTC	CASSFSGQGMQQYF
NA	TRBV19	NA	TRBJ2-2	TGTGCCAGTAGTATAGTAGGGGTTACCGGGGAGCTGTTTTTT	CASSIVGVTGELFF
NA	TRBV4-3	NA	TRBJ2-5	TGCGCCAGCAGCCCTAATGAGGAGGGACGGGAGACCCAGTACTTC	CASSPNEEGRETQYF
TRBD1	TRBV11-2	NA	TRBJ2-7	TGTGCCAGCAGCTTGGACAGGGGCCCATACGAGCAGTACTTC	CASSLDRGPYEQYF
TRBD1	TRBV6-5	NA	TRBJ2-1	TGTGCCAGCAGTTCAGGGGGCTGGAATGAGCAGTTCTTC	CASSSGGWNEQFF
NA	TRBV25-1	once	TRBJ1-5	TGTGCCAGCAGCGCCCAAGGGGGGGGCAATCAGCCCCAGCATTTT	CASSAQGGGNQPQHF
NA	TRBV5-1	NA	TRBJ2-3	TGCGCCAGCAGCGAATCCGGGACCCATACCACAGATACGCAGTATTTT	CASSESGTHTTDTQYF
TRBD2	TRBV27	NA	TRBJ2-1	TGTGCCAGCAGATACCTAGCGGGGTCCAATGAGCAGTTCTTC	CASRYLAGSNEQFF
TRBD1	TRBV9	NA	TRBJ1-3	TGTGCCAGCCAGTCAGGGGGCAACGGAGGAAACACCATATATTTT	CASQSGGNGGNTIYF
NA	TRBV27	NA	TRBJ1-1	TGTGCCAGCAGTTTATCGGGTCAGGGAGAAGCTTTCTTT	CASSLSGQGEAFF
NA	TRBV15	NA	TRBJ2-7	TGTGCCACCAGCAGAGATGGGACGGTCTACGAGCAGTACTTC	CATSRDGTVYEQYF
TRBD2	TRBV5-1	NA	TRBJ2-7	TGCGCCAGCAGCTTCTCCACTAGCGGGAGCGGCGCTGAGCAGTACTTC	CASSFSTSGSGAEQYF
TRBD1	TRBV11-2	NA	TRBJ2-7	TGTGCCAGCAGCTTAGTGCTTACGGGACAGGGGGCCTACGAGCAGTACTTC	CASSLVLTGQGAYEQYF
NA	TRBV11-3	NA	TRBJ2-4	TGTGCCAGCAGCGAAGACACTACGGACAGCTCCTTAGCCAAAAACATTCAGTACTTC	CASSEDTTDSSLAKNIQYF
NA	TRBV11-2	NA	TRBJ1-1	TGTGCCAGCAGCTTCGGACAGTCCACTGAAGCTTTCTTT	CASSFGQSTEAFF
TRBD2	TRBV28	NA	TRBJ2-3	TGTGCCAGCAGTCTCACTAGCGTCTGGGCAGATACGCAGTATTTT	CASSLTSVWADTQYF
NA	TRBV5-1	NA	TRBJ2-1	TGCGCCAGCAGCTTCGGTCGGGACTACAATGAGCAGTTCTTC	CASSFGRDYNEQFF
NA	TRBV13	NA	TRBJ2-5	TGTGCCAGCAGCTTAGTAGAGACCCAGTACTTC	CASSLVETQYF
NA	TRBV19	NA	TRBJ2-6	TGTGCCAGTAGCCCGCGGACTCCTGGGGCCAACGTCCTGACTTTC	CASSPRTPGANVLTF
NA	TRBV29-1	NA	TRBJ1-1	TGCAGCGTGGGGGGGGCGGACAGCCGGAACACTGAAGCTTTCTTT	CSVGGADSRNTEAFF
NA	TRBV28	once	TRBJ2-6	TGTGCCAGCGGAGGCGGGCGCTCTGGGGCCAACGTCCTGACTTTC	CASGGGRSGANVLTF
TRBD2	TRBV27	NA	TRBJ2-1	TGTGCCAGCAGCTCCACGGGACTAGCGGGAGGCGATGAGCAGTTCTTC	CASSSTGLAGGDEQFF
TRBD1	TRBV18	once	TRBJ1-1	TGTGCCAGCTCACCACCACGGACAGGGGGGAGTGGGTCGCGCACTGAAGCTTTCTTT	CASSPPRTGGSGSRTEAFF
NA	TRBV15	NA	TRBJ2-3	TGTGCCACCAGCAGGGGTGAGGGTGTAACAGATACGCAGTATTTT	CATSRGEGVTDTQYF
NA	TRBV19	NA	TRBJ1-2	TGTGCCAGTAGTATACTCCACGGGGACTATGGCTACACCTTC	CASSILHGDYGYTF